This T cell receptor (beta chain) was obtained from a study of cytomegalovirus exposure and HLA in healthy donors. Study-wide points: Later genetic work tied a missense DCLRE1C variant to beta-chain V and J trimming.

In the PCR, 60 Vbeta and 13 Jbeta primers were used. Libraries were prepared by immunoSEQ multiplex PCR; TCRdb keeps only in-frame clonotypes and omits some of them. The repertoire holds about 140,000 clones, with roughly 79% as singletons. As regards this clone: The antigen is not known.

The source material was PBMCs. The sequence came from a man aged 30 to 45 in good health and CMV-seropositive.

The DNA for the CDR3 is TGTGCCAGCAGTGTGGAGGGTGCAAATCAGCCCCAGCATTTT. Amino acids: CASSVEGANQPQHF. The J gene is TRBJ1-5, the V gene TRBV2; D uncertain. Germline V gene sequence: CDR1 SNHLY, CDR2 FYNNEI. V dropped 4 bases and J dropped 4 bases, with 11 bases sitting between them. This CDR3 has 14 amino acids.